The 21 T cell receptor beta chains presented below share a single source sample, sequenced in a study of control samples from healthy donors and cancer patients. The data were produced by immunoSEQ multiplex PCR, yet TCRdb's version contains in-frame clones alone and is incomplete. The table lists 150,000 to 200,000 clones, around 90% of them singletons, with roughly 0.64% in the top ten. Sequenced sample: blood. These TCRs come from a woman aged 25-40 years in good health.

This clone was picked up one time. The V gene is TRBV9, the J gene TRBJ1-3, with 9 positions matching TRBD1. With 6 bases clipped from V and 4 bases from J, the junction kept 5 bases outside the gene matches. Germline V gives CDR1 SGDLS, CDR2 YYNGEE. The CDR3 sequence is 14 residues long. The CDR3 DNA is TGTGCCAGCACCACTGGGACAGGGGGAAACACCATATATTTT. This gives the protein CASTTGTGGNTIYF.

The V and J genes are TRBV20-1 and TRBJ2-7, with a weak D call TRBD1 (6 bases). Trimming removed 7 bases at V and 9 bases at J, with 13 bases between. The CDR3 is 10 amino acids. Germline values: CDR1 DFQATT, CDR2 SNEGSKA (reference sequence). In nucleotides, the CDR3 is TGCAGTGTTCAGGGGCAGCCGCAGTACTTC. Its translation: CSVQGQPQYF.

In DNA form, the CDR3 reads TGTGCCAGCAGTAAACTAGAACCCTACGAGCAGTACTTC. Translating gives CASSKLEPYEQYF. The chain links TRBV6-2 or TRBV6-3 to TRBJ2-7, with D tentatively TRBD2 (5 bases). The V end lost 5 bases, the J end lost 2 bases, and 10 bases lay between the germline ends. CDR1 MNHEY and CDR2 SVGEGT come from the germline V gene. CDR3 size: 13 residues.

DNA for the CDR3: TGTGCCAGCAGTAACCAGGGGATGAGAGAGACCCAGTACTTC. Amino acids: CASSNQGMRETQYF. V usage is TRBV28 and J usage is TRBJ2-5, with D perhaps matching TRBD1 (6 bases). The CDR3 loop spans 14 amino acids. Deletions cut 5 bases from V and 4 bases from J, with 14 bases between. Germline V gene sequence: CDR1 MDHEN, CDR2 SYDVKM.

The J gene is TRBJ2-6, the V gene TRBV7-3; 7 bases fit TRBD1. From germline, CDR1 is SGHTA and CDR2 FQGTGA. This CDR3 spans 16 amino acids. J was trimmed by 0 bases and V by 5 bases; bases with no gene match: 4. The chain's CDR3 is CASSPGQNSGANVLTF. The CDR3 nucleotides are TGTGCCAGCAGCCCGGGACAGAACTCTGGGGCCAACGTCCTGACTTTC.

This chain uses TRBV6-5 with TRBJ2-1; TRBD1 aligns across 8 bases. The CDR3 loop spans 14 amino acids. CDR1 and CDR2 (germline): MNHEY, SVGAGI. V shed 4 bases and J 8 bases; nucleotides not matched to a gene: 7. The CDR3 sequence: CASSSRGRGDEQFF. CDR3 in DNA: TGTGCCAGCAGTTCCAGGGGGCGCGGGGATGAGCAGTTCTTC.

The sample holds one count of this clone. V is TRBV28 and J is TRBJ1-3, with D tentatively TRBD1 (6 bases). The CDR3 contains 17 residues. The V and J ends lost 5 bases and 4 bases respectively, with 21 bases between them. Germline assignment: CDR1 MDHEN and CDR2 SYDVKM. CDR3 region: CASSMSGALFGGNTIYF. In DNA, the CDR3 is TGTGCCAGCAGTATGTCAGGGGCACTGTTTGGCGGAAACACCATATATTTT.

The count of this clone is one. This chain links TRBV5-4 with TRBJ2-5; perhaps TRBD2 as D (5 bases). The CDR3 has 15 amino acids. The V end lost 3 bases, the J end lost 2 bases, and 14 bases lay between the germline ends. From germline, CDR1 is SGHNT and CDR2 YYREEE (reference sequence). CDR3: CASSSSPREQETQYF. The CDR3 nucleotides read TGTGCCAGCAGCTCAAGCCCCCGGGAACAAGAGACCCAGTACTTC.

This clone showed up just once. The CDR3 loop reads CASSYITGHHIYEQYF. The CDR3 DNA sequence: TGTGCCAGCAGTTACATCACGGGACATCATATTTACGAGCAGTACTTC. V gene TRBV6-2 or TRBV6-3 combines with J gene TRBJ2-7, with a possible D match to TRBD1 (6 bases). The CDR3 is 16 residues long. Germline CDR1 and CDR2: MNHEY and SVGEGT. Between the trimmed V and J ends, which lost 2 bases and 4 bases, there was a span of 18 bases.

The chain has TRBV5-1 and TRBJ2-2, with 10 positions matching TRBD2. J lost 3 bases, V lost 0 bases, and 8 bases had no gene match. In germline, CDR1 is SGHRS, CDR2 YFSETQ. The CDR3 spans 18 residues. CDR3 residues: CASSLALAGEIDTGELFF. Written as DNA, the CDR3 is TGCGCCAGCAGCTTGGCCCTAGCGGGAGAAATCGACACCGGGGAGCTGTTTTTT.

The chain couples TRBV28 to TRBJ1-4, with D tentatively TRBD1 (5 bases). The CDR3 sequence is 17 residues long. Germline V CDR1 and CDR2: MDHEN, SYDVKM. The ends were cut back, 5 bases at V and 3 bases at J, with 19 bases in the middle. CDR3 residues: CASSSPRGHQANEKLFF. The CDR3 DNA follows: TGTGCCAGCAGTAGCCCCCGAGGACATCAGGCTAATGAAAAACTGTTTTTT.

V usage is TRBV3-1 (or the pseudogene TRBV3-2) and J usage is TRBJ1-2, with a possible D match to TRBD1 (5 bases). Germline V gene lookup returns CDR1 LGHDT and CDR2 YNNKEL (reference sequence). This CDR3 contains 15 residues. V lost 1 base and J 3 bases, leaving 12 bases between the germline ends. The CDR3 protein is CASSQAWQGHYGYTF. The CDR3 DNA sequence: TGTGCCAGCAGCCAAGCGTGGCAGGGCCACTATGGCTACACCTTC.

The gene calls are TRBV11-2 and TRBJ2-7; D is uncertain. The CDR3 spans 13 residues. CDR1 is SGHAT and CDR2 is FQNNGV in the germline V gene. V gave up 10 bases and J gave up 3 bases, with 16 bases separating them. CDR3 sequence (DNA): TGTGCCACCAAGGCAGGAGACGGCTACGAGCAGTACTTC. This codes for CATKAGDGYEQYF.

The CDR3 DNA reads TGTGCCAGCAGGGGTGACACATCCGGGGGGGCCCAGCATTTT. It yields the protein CASRGDTSGGAQHF. V gene TRBV7-9 combines with J gene TRBJ1-5, with a weak D call TRBD1 (5 bases). Germline assignment: CDR1 SEHNR and CDR2 FQNEAQ (reference sequence). The CDR3 runs to 14 residues. Trimming pared 6 bases from V and 11 bases from J, leaving 20 bases between.

The chain recombines TRBV21-1 with TRBJ1-1. TRBV21-1 is assigned pseudogene status. The CDR3 covers 17 residues. CDR3 nucleotides: TGTGCCAGCAGCAAATACTCAGGCGGCGAGGCGTTCACTGAAGCTTTCTTT. This gives the protein CASSKYSGGEAFTEAFF.

The chain employs TRBV4-3 and TRBJ2-2; 10 bases fit TRBD1. The V gene's germline CDR1 is LGHNA and CDR2 YSLEER. The CDR3 totals 16 residues. The V segment lost 8 bases and the J segment 4 bases; nucleotides outside the gene matches: 10. The CDR3 sequence is CASAETGGAFTGELFF. The CDR3 nucleotides read TGCGCCAGCGCCGAGACAGGGGGCGCATTCACCGGGGAGCTGTTTTTT.

The chain carries TRBV12-3 or TRBV12-4 and TRBJ1-5; no clear D. With 4 bases removed from V and 4 bases from J, the gap between germline ends came to 5 bases. The CDR3 loop spans 12 amino acids. The CDR3 region is CASSSGNQPQHF. The CDR3 bases are TGTGCCAGCAGTTCAGGTAATCAGCCCCAGCATTTT.

Of note for this clone: Other DNA sequences in this sample translate to the same CDR3. The chain uses TRBV4-1 and TRBJ1-5; D is possibly TRBD1 (5 bases). The CDR3 length is 15 residues. The germline V gene encodes CDR1 MGHRA and CDR2 YSYEKL. V dropped 3 bases and J dropped 1 base, with 10 bases sitting between them. CDR3 DNA sequence: TGCGCCAGCAGCCAGGACATGGGGAGCAATCAGCCCCAGCATTTT. This sequence encodes CASSQDMGSNQPQHF.

The rearrangement links TRBV4-1 to TRBJ2-2, with D perhaps matching TRBD2 (6 bases). V lost 5 bases to trimming and J lost 6 bases, with 10 bases between them. The CDR3 is made up of 13 amino acids. Germline CDR1 is MGHRA and CDR2 is YSYEKL. The CDR3 DNA reads TGCGCCAGCAGCGCGACTAGAGCCGGGGAGCTGTTTTTT. Residues: CASSATRAGELFF.

As DNA, the CDR3 is TGTGCCCCCAAGGCGGAGATCCGGACAAGCCAAGAGACCCAGTACTTC. Protein product: CAPKAEIRTSQETQYF. This chain uses TRBV24-1 with TRBJ2-5; D is perhaps TRBD1 (5 bases). V dropped 12 bases and J dropped 1 base, with 23 bases sitting between them. Germline CDR1 and CDR2: KGHDR and SFDVKD. The CDR3 consists of 16 residues.

The CDR3 coding sequence is TGTGCCAGCATTCGGGGGCGCGGGGATCAGCCCCAGCATTTT. Translated, it gives CASIRGRGDQPQHF. This rearrangement joins TRBV28 to TRBJ1-5; D is possibly TRBD1 (6 bases). In germline, CDR1 is MDHEN, CDR2 SYDVKM. The CDR3 is 14 residues long. V was clipped by 7 bases and J by 5 bases, with 15 bases between them.